The 4 T cell receptor beta chains listed next were all sequenced from one sample in a study of Graves' ophthalmopathy and Graves' hyperthyroidism. Amplification from RNA transcripts yielded the TCR beta CDR3 regions. First-round RT-PCR relied on HTBI primers, and a second-round multiplex PCR came next. MiXCR, applied by TCRdb to the multiplex PCR reads, yields one record per CDR3 protein. Here the sample spans 500,000 to 600,000 distinct CDR3 sequences, just under 40% being singletons. The sample was peripheral blood or thyroid tissue (not recorded which). The receptors here all came from an adult man with Graves' hyperthyroidism.

This clonotype came up once. The chain employs TRBV18 and TRBJ2-2; D is ambiguous. In germline, CDR1 is KGHSH, CDR2 LQKENI. The CDR3 runs to 15 residues. V was clipped by 2 bases and J by 1 base, with 8 bases between them. The CDR3 reads CASSPRSQNTGELFF. CDR3 DNA sequence: TGTGCCAGCTCACCAAGGTCACAGAACACCGGGGAGCTGTTTTTT.

This rearrangement joins TRBV20-1 to TRBJ1-2, with TRBD1 matching 10 bases. Germline trimming cut 5 bases from V and 9 bases from J; bases unmatched to any gene: 6. The CDR3 runs to 12 residues. Germline values: CDR1 DFQATT, CDR2 SNEGSKA (reference sequence). CDR3 coding DNA: TGCAGTGCTGGAGGACAGGGGGTACGCTACACCTTC. Translating gives CSAGGQGVRYTF.

V and J are TRBV20-1 and TRBJ2-2; D is perhaps TRBD1 or TRBD2 (5 bases each). The germline CDR1 and CDR2 sequences are DFQATT and SNEGSKA (reference sequence). V was cut by 0 bases and J by 0 bases, with 8 bases left in between. This CDR3 contains 15 residues. CDR3 nucleotide sequence: TGCAGTGCTAGAGATCGGGGCGCGAACACCGGGGAGCTGTTTTTT. The encoded protein is CSARDRGANTGELFF.

The V call is TRBV20-1, the J call TRBJ1-5, with D possibly being TRBD1 (6 bases). Per germline, CDR1 DFQATT and CDR2 SNEGSKA (reference sequence). There are 16 residues in the CDR3. The V end lost 4 bases, the J end lost 3 bases, and 19 bases lay between the germline ends. The CDR3 region has the DNA TGCAGTGCTATGCGCCCAGGGGCGAACGACAATCAGCCCCAGCATTTT. It codes for CSAMRPGANDNQPQHF.